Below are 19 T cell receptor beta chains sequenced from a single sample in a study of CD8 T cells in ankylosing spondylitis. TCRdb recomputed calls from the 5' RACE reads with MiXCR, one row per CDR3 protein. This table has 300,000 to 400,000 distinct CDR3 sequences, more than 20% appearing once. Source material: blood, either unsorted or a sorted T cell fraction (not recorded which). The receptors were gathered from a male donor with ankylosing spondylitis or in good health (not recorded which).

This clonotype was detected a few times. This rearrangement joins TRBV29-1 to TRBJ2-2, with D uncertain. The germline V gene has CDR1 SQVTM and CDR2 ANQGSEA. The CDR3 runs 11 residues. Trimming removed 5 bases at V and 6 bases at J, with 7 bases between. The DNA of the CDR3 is TGCAGCGTTCAGGACGCCGGGGAGCTGTTTTTT. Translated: CSVQDAGELFF.

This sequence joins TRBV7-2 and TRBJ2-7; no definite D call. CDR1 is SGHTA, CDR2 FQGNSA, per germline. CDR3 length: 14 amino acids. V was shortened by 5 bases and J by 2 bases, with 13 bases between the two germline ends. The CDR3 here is CASSESGAPYEQYF. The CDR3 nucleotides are TGTGCCAGCAGCGAGTCCGGAGCCCCCTACGAGCAGTACTTC. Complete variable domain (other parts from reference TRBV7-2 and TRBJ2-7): GAGVSQSPSNKVTEKGKDVELRCDPISGHTALYWYRQSLGQGLEFLIYFQGNSAPDKSGLPSDRFSAERTGGSVSTLTIQRTQQEDSAVYLCASSESGAPYEQYFGPGTRLTVT.

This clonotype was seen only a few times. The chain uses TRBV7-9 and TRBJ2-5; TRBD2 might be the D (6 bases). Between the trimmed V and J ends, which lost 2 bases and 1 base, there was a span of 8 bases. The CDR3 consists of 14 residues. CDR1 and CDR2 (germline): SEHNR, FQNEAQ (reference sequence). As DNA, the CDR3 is TGTGCCAGCAGCTTACGGAGGGGCCAAGAGACCCAGTACTTC. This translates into CASSLRRGQETQYF.

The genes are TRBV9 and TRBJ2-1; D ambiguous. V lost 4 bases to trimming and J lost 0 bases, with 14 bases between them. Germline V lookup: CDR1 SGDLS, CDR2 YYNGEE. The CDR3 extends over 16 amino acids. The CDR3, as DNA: TGTGCCAGCAGCTCGGACCTTTCAAGCTCCTACAATGAGCAGTTCTTC. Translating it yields CASSSDLSSSYNEQFF.

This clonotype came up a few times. Here the CDR3 DNA reads TGTGCCAGCAGCCACGGGAACACTGAAGCTTTCTTT. The encoded protein is CASSHGNTEAFF. The gene calls are TRBV7-8 and TRBJ1-1, with D uncertain. Germline V gene sequence: CDR1 SGHVS, CDR2 FQNEAQ. The CDR3 is made up of 12 amino acids. Trimming cost V 5 bases and J 1 base, with 5 bases left between them.

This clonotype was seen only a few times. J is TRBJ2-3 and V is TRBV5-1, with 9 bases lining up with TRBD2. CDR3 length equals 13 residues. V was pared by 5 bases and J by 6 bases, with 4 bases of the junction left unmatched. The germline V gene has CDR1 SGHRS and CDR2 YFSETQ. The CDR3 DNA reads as TGCGCCAGCAGAAGCGGGGGGAAGGATACGCAGTATTTT. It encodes CASRSGGKDTQYF.

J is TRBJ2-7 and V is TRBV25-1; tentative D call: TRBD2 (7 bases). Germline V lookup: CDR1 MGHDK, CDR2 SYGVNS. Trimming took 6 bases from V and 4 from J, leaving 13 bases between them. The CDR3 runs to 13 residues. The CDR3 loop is CASSGGTPYEQYF. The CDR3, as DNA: TGTGCCAGCAGCGGGGGGACACCTTACGAGCAGTACTTC.

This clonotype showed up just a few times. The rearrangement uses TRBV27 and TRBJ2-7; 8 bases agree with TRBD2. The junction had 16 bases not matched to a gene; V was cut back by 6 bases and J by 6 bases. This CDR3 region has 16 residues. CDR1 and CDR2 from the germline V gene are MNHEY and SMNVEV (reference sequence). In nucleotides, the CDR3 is TGTGCCAGCAGCCTAGCCGCGACCGGGGGGGTCGCCGAGCAGTACTTC. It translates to CASSLAATGGVAEQYF.

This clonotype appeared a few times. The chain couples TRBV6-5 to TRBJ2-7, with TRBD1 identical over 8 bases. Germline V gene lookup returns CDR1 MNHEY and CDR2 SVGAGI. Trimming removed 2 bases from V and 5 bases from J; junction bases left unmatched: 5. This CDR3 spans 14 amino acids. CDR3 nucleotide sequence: TGTGCCAGCAGTTACAGGGACAGGAGTCACGAGCAGTACTTC. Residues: CASSYRDRSHEQYF.

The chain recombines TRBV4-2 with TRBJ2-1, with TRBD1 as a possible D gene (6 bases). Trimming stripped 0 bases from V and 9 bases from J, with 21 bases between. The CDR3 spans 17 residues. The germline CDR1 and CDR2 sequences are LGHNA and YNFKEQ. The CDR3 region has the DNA TGTGCCAGCAGCCAAGAGCCAGCCTCAGGGGCAAAGGGTGAGCAGTTCTTC. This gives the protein CASSQEPASGAKGEQFF.

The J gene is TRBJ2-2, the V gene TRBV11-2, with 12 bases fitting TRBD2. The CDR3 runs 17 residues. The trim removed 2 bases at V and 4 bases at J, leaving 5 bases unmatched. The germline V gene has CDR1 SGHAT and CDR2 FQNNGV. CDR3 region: CASSLNRLAGATGELFF. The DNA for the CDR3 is TGTGCCAGCAGCTTAAACCGACTAGCGGGGGCCACCGGGGAGCTGTTTTTT.

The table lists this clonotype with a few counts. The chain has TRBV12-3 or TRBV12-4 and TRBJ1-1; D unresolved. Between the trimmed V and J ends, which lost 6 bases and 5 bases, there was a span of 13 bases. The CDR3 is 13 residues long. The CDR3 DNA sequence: TGTGCCAGCAGCCCTCTGTTGGGGACTGAAGCTTTCTTT. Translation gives CASSPLLGTEAFF.

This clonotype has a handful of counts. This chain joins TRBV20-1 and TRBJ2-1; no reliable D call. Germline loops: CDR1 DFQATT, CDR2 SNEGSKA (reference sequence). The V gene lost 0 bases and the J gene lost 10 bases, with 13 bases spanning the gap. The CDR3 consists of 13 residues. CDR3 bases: TGCAGTGCTAGAGAGCCCCCGTTTGAGGAGCAGTTCTTC. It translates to CSAREPPFEEQFF.

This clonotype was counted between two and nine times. The CDR3 bases are TGCAGTGCTAGCGGGGGGACCTCCACAGATACGCAGTATTTT. It yields the protein CSASGGTSTDTQYF. V gene TRBV20-1 combines with J gene TRBJ2-3, with 7 positions matching TRBD2. The V and J ends lost 3 bases and 2 bases, in that order; junction bases with no gene match: 5. This CDR3 region has 14 residues. CDR1 is DFQATT and CDR2 is SNEGSKA in the germline V gene (reference sequence).

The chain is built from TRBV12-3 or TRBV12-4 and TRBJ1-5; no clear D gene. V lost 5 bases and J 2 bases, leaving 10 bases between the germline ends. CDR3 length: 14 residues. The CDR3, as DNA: TGTGCCAGCAGTCTGATAGGAGGCAATCAGCCCCAGCATTTT. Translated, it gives CASSLIGGNQPQHF.

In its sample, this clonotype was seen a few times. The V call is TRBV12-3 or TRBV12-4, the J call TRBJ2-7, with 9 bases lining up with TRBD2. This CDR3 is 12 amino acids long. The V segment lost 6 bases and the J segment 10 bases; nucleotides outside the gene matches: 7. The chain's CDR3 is CASSLAGGDQYF. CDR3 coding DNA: TGTGCCAGCAGCCTTGCGGGGGGGGATCAGTACTTC.

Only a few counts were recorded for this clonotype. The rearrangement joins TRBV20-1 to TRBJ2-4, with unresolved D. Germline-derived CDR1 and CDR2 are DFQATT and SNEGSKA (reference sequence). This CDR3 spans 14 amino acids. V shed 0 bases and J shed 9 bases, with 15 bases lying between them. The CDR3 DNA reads TGCAGTGCTAGAGATTCGTCTGAATGGGTCATTCAGTACTTC. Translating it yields CSARDSSEWVIQYF.

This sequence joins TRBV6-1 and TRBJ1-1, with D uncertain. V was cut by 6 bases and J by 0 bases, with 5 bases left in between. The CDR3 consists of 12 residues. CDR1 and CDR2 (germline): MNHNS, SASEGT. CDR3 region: CASSVLNTEAFF. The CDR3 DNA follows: TGTGCCAGCAGCGTCCTGAACACTGAAGCTTTCTTT.

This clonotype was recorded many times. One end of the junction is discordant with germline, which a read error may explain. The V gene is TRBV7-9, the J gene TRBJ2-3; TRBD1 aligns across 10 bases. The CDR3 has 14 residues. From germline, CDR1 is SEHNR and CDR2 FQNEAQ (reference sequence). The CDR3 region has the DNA TGTGCCAGCAGTTTAGGACAGGGGGCAGATACGCAGTATTTT. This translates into CASSLGQGADTQYF. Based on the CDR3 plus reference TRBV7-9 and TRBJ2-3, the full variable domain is DTGVSQNPRHKITKRGQNVTFRCDPISEHNRLYWYRQTLGQGPEFLTYFQNEAQLEKSRLLSDRFSAERPKGSFSTLEIQRTEQGDSAMYLCASSLGQGADTQYFGPGTRLTVL.